This entry lists 13 T cell receptor beta chains sequenced from one sample in a study of blood T cell repertoires in COVID-19. Some clones are missing from TCRdb's copy, which holds only in-frame ones; the method was immunoSEQ multiplex PCR. The sample yields hundreds of thousands of clones, roughly 80% seen once. Sequenced material: peripheral blood. The receptors originated from a woman aged 80 or over with acute or convalescent COVID-19.

The chain uses TRBV7-9 and TRBJ1-5, with D tentatively TRBD1 (5 bases). With 8 bases removed from V and 0 bases from J, the gap between germline ends came to 11 bases. The germline V gene encodes CDR1 SEHNR and CDR2 FQNEAQ (reference sequence). This CDR3 comprises 14 residues. The DNA of the CDR3 is TGTGCCAGCGGATCACAGGTTAGCAATCAGCCCCAGCATTTT. Protein product: CASGSQVSNQPQHF. The full variable domain, rest sourced from reference TRBV7-9 and TRBJ1-5, is DTGVSQNPRHKITKRGQNVTFRCDPISEHNRLYWYRQTLGQGPEFLTYFQNEAQLEKSRLLSDRFSAERPKGSFSTLEIQRTEQGDSAMYLCASGSQVSNQPQHFGDGTRLSIL.

V and J are TRBV3-1 (or the pseudogene TRBV3-2) and TRBJ2-5, with 7 bases identical to TRBD2. This CDR3 region has 12 residues. V was clipped by 8 bases and J by 5 bases; unmatched bases: 5. CDR1 is LGHDT, CDR2 YNNKEL, per germline (reference sequence). CDR3 nucleotide sequence: TGTGCCAGCGGGGGAGGGAGGGAGACCCAGTACTTC. Protein: CASGGGRETQYF.

This clone appeared a single time. The V gene is TRBV6-1, the J gene TRBJ2-1; 7 nucleotides align to TRBD1. Germline loops: CDR1 MNHNS, CDR2 SASEGT. The CDR3 extends over 16 amino acids. V dropped 3 bases and J dropped 4; count of bases not matched to a gene: 9. Here the CDR3 reads CASSDPDRARYNEQFF. The DNA for the CDR3 is TGTGCCAGCAGTGACCCCGACAGGGCGAGGTACAATGAGCAGTTCTTC.

This chain joins TRBV28 and TRBJ1-5; tentative D call: TRBD1 (6 bases). The germline CDR1 and CDR2 sequences are MDHEN and SYDVKM. Trimming took off 2 bases at V and 4 bases at J, with 15 bases between the two ends. CDR3 size: 16 residues. The CDR3 nucleotides are TGTGCCAGCAGTTTAGGCTTGCAGGGGAAGAATCAGCCCCAGCATTTT. This translates into CASSLGLQGKNQPQHF.

The chain links TRBV28 to TRBJ2-1, with 7 bases that match TRBD1. V shed 5 bases, J shed 6 bases, and the junction held 10 bases outside the gene matches. This CDR3 is built from 15 residues. Germline assignment: CDR1 MDHEN and CDR2 SYDVKM. CDR3 protein: CASSTRHEGANEQFF. The CDR3 DNA reads TGTGCCAGCAGTACCCGACACGAGGGGGCCAATGAGCAGTTCTTC. Variable domain in full (rest from reference TRBV28 and TRBJ2-1): DVKVTQSSRYLVKRTGEKVFLECVQDMDHENMFWYRQDPGLGLRLIYFSYDVKMKEKGDIPEGYSVSREKKERFSLILESASTNQTSMYLCASSTRHEGANEQFFGPGTRLTVL.

The chain has TRBV4-1 and TRBJ2-2; a weak D match, TRBD1 (7 bases). CDR1 and CDR2 from the germline V gene are MGHRA and YSYEKL. V lost 4 bases to trimming and J lost 3 bases, with 15 bases between them. CDR3 length: 16 residues. The DNA of the CDR3 is TGCGCCAGCAGCCGGGGGGCAGGGGGTGACACCGGGGAGCTGTTTTTT. Protein sequence: CASSRGAGGDTGELFF.

The rearrangement uses TRBV4-1 and TRBJ2-7, with 9 bases matching TRBD1. V was pared by 4 bases and J by 1 base, with 2 bases of the junction left unmatched. The CDR3 is made up of 14 amino acids. The germline CDR1 and CDR2 sequences are MGHRA and YSYEKL. CDR3 residues: CASSRGQGSYEQYF. In nucleotides, the CDR3 is TGCGCCAGCAGCCGGGGACAGGGATCCTACGAGCAGTACTTC.

The chain joins TRBV18 to TRBJ2-1; 11 bases agree with TRBD2. This CDR3 region has 17 residues. V lost 2 bases and J lost 5; bases outside the gene matches: 8. Germline V gives CDR1 KGHSH, CDR2 LQKENI. Written as DNA, the CDR3 is TGTGCCAGCTCACCAGACCCCCTAGCGGGGGGCAACAATGAGCAGTTCTTC. Amino acid sequence: CASSPDPLAGGNNEQFF.

The genes are TRBV2 and TRBJ2-7; 9 nucleotides line up with TRBD2. Germline CDR1 and CDR2: SNHLY and FYNNEI. The CDR3 is 15 amino acids. After removal of 10 bases from V and 4 bases from J, the junction contained 14 bases not matched to a gene. The CDR3 here is CATQQRAGGMYEQYF. CDR3 bases: TGTGCCACTCAACAACGAGCGGGGGGAATGTACGAGCAGTACTTC. The variable domain in full, completed from reference TRBV2 and TRBJ2-7, reads EPEVTQTPSHQVTQMGQEVILRCVPISNHLYFYWYRQILGQKVEFLVSFYNNEISEKSEIFDDQFSVERPDGSNFTLKIRSTKLEDSAMYFCATQQRAGGMYEQYFGPGTRLTVT.

V gene TRBV2 combines with J gene TRBJ1-5; D uncertain. The CDR3 spans 15 residues. CDR1 and CDR2 from the germline V gene are SNHLY and FYNNEI. The V end was cut by 3 bases, the J end by 7 bases, with 16 bases between. DNA of the CDR3: TGTGCCAGCAGTGAGGCAGGAGTGGGAGGGCAGCCCCAGCATTTT. It encodes CASSEAGVGGQPQHF.

The gene calls are TRBV28 and TRBJ1-1; D not certain. Trimming left V 6 bases short and J 6 bases short, with 11 bases between. This CDR3 comprises 12 residues. Looked up from germline, CDR1 is MDHEN and CDR2 is SYDVKM. Here the CDR3 reads CASSPARAEAFF. The CDR3 DNA reads as TGTGCCAGCAGCCCAGCCCGGGCTGAAGCTTTCTTT.

The CDR3 loop is CASTSVSNQPQHF. The CDR3 DNA reads as TGTGCCAGCACTTCAGTTAGCAATCAGCCCCAGCATTTT. This sequence joins TRBV6-5 and TRBJ1-5; D gene ambiguous. Germline V lookup: CDR1 MNHEY, CDR2 SVGAGI. V lost 7 bases and J lost 0, with 7 bases in between. There are 13 residues in the CDR3.

V is TRBV19 and J is TRBJ2-7; 8 nucleotides match TRBD2. Germline V gene data show CDR1 as LNHDA and CDR2 as SQIVND (reference sequence). V trimming: 9 bases; J trimming: 3 bases; junction bases outside the gene matches: 10. The CDR3 sequence is 14 residues long. The CDR3 DNA sequence: TGTGCCAGGCCCGGGGGGGGGCTGGACTACGAGCAGTACTTC. This gives the protein CARPGGGLDYEQYF.